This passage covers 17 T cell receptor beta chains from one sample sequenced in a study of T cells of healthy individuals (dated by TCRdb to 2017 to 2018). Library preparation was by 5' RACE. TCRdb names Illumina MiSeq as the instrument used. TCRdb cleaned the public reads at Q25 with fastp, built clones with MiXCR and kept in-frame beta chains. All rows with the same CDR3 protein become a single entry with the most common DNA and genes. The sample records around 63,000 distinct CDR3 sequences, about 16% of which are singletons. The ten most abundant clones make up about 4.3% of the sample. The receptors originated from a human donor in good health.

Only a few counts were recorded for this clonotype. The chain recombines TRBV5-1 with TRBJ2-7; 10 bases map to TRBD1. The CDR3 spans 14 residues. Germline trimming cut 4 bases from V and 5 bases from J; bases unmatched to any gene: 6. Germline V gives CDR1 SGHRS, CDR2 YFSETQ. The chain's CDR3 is CASSTGQGVNEQYF. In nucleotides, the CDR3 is TGCGCCAGCAGCACTGGACAGGGGGTCAACGAGCAGTACTTC.

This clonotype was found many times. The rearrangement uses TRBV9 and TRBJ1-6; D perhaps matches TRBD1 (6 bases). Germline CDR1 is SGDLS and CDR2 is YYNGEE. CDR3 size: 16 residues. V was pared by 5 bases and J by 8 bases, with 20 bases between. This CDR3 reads CASSDQQGRFDSPLHF. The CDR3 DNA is TGTGCCAGCAGTGACCAACAGGGACGGTTCGATTCACCCCTCCACTTT.

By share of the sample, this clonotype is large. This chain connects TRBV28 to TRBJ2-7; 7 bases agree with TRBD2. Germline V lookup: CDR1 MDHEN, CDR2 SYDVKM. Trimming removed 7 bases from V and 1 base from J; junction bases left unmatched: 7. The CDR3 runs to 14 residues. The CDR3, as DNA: TGTGCCAGCATATCTAGCGGTCCTTCCTACGAGCAGTACTTC. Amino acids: CASISSGPSYEQYF.

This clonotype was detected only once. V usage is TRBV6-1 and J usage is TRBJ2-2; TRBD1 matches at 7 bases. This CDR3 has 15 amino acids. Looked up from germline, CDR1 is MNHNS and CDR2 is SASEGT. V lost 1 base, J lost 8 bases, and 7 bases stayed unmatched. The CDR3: CASSEVTGALGELFF. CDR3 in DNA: TGTGCCAGCAGTGAAGTAACAGGGGCCCTGGGGGAGCTGTTTTTT.

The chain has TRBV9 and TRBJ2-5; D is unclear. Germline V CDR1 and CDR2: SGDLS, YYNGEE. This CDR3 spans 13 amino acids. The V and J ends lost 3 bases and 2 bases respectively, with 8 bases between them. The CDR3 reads CASSGMGQETQYF. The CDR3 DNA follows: TGTGCCAGCAGCGGGATGGGGCAAGAGACCCAGTACTTC.

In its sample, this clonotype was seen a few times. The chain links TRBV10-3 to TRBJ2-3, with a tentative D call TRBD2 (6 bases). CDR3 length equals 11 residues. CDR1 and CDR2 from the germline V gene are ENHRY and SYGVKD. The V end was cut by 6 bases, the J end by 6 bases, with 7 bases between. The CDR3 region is CAIREGDTQYF. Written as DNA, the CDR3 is TGTGCCATCAGGGAGGGGGATACGCAGTATTTT.

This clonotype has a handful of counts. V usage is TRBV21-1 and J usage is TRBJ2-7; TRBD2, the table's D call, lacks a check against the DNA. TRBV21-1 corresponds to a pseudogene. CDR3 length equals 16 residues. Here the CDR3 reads CASSKGGRDKAYEQYF. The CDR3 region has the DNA TGTGCCAGCAGCAAAGGGGGGAGGGACAAAGCCTACGAGCAGTACTTC.

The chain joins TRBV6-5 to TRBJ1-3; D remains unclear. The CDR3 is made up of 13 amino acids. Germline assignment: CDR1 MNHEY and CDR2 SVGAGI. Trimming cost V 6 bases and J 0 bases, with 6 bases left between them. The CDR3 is CASRTLSGNTIYF. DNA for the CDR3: TGTGCCAGCAGGACCCTCTCTGGAAACACCATATATTTT.

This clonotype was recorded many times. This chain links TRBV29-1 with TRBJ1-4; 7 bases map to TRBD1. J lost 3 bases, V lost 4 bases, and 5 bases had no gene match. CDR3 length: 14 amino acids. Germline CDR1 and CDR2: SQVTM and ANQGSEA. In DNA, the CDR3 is TGCAGCGTTGGCCCGACAGGGTCTAATGAAAAACTGTTTTTT. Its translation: CSVGPTGSNEKLFF.

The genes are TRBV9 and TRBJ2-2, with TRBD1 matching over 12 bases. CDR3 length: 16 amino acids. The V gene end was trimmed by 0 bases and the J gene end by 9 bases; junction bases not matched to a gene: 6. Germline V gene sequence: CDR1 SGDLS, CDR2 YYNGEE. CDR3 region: CASSVEGDRGRRELFF. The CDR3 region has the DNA TGTGCCAGCAGCGTAGAGGGGGACAGGGGGCGCCGGGAGCTGTTTTTT.

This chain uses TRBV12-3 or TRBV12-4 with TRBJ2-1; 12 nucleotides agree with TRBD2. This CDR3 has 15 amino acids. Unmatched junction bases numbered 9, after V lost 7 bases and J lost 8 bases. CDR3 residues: CASTLAGGPRDEQFF. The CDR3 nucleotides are TGTGCCAGCACCCTAGCGGGAGGGCCGCGGGATGAGCAGTTCTTC.

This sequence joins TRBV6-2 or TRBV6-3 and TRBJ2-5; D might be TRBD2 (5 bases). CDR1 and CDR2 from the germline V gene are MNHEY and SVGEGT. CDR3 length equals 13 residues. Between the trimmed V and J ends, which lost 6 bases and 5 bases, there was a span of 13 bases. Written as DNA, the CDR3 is TGTGCCAGCAGAACGTCTAGCAGGGAGACCCAGTACTTC. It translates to CASRTSSRETQYF.

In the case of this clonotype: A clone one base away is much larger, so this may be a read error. This CDR3 is CASSVDVAGREQYF. CDR3 sequence (DNA): TGTGCCAGCAGCGTTGACGTGGCGGGGCGCGAGCAGTACTTC. The J gene is TRBJ2-7, the V gene TRBV9; a weak D match, TRBD2 (6 bases). The CDR3 loop spans 14 amino acids. V lost 2 bases and J 6 bases, leaving 15 bases between the germline ends. Germline-derived CDR1 and CDR2 are SGDLS and YYNGEE.

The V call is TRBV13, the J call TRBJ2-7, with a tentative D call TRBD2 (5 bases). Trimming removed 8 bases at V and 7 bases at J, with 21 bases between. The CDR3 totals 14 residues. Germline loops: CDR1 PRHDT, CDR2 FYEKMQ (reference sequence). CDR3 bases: TGTGCCAGCGAGGGTTTAGGAGGCGAGGGTGAGCAGTACTTC. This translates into CASEGLGGEGEQYF.

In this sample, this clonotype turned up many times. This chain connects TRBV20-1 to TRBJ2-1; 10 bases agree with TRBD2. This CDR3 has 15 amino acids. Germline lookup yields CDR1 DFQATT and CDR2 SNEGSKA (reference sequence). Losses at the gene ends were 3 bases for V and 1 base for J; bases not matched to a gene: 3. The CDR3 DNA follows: TGCAGTGCTAGCGTACTAGCGGGGTCCTACAATGAGCAGTTCTTC. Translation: CSASVLAGSYNEQFF.

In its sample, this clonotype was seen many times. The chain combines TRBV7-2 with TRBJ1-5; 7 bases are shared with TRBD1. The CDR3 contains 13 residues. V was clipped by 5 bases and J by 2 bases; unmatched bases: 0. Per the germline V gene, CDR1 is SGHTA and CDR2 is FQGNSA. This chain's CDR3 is CASSTGGNQPQHF. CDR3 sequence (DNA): TGTGCCAGCAGCACAGGGGGCAATCAGCCCCAGCATTTT.

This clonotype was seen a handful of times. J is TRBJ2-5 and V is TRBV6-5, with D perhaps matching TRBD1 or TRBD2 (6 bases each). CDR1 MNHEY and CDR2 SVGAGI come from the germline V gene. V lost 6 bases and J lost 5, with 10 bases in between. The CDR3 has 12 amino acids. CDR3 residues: CASRGGGETQYF. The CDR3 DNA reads TGTGCCAGCAGGGGGGGCGGGGAGACCCAGTACTTC.